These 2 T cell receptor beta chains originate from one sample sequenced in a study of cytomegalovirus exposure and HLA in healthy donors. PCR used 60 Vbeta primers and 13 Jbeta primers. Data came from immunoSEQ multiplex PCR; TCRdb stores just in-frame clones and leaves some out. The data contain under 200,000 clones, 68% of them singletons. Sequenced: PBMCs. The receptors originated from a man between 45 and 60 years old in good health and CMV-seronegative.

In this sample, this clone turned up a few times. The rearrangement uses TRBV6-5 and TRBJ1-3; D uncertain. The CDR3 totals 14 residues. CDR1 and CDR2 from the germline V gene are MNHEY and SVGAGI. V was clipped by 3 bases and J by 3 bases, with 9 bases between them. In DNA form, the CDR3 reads TGTGCCAGCAGTTATGGGTCAGGTGGAAACACCATATATTTT. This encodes CASSYGSGGNTIYF.

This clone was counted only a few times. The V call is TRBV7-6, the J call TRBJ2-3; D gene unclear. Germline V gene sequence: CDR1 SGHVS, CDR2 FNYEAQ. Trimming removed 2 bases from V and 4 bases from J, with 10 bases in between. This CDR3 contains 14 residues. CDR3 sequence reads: CASSLTTPPDTQYF. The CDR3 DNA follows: TGTGCCAGCAGCTTAACAACCCCTCCAGATACGCAGTATTTT.